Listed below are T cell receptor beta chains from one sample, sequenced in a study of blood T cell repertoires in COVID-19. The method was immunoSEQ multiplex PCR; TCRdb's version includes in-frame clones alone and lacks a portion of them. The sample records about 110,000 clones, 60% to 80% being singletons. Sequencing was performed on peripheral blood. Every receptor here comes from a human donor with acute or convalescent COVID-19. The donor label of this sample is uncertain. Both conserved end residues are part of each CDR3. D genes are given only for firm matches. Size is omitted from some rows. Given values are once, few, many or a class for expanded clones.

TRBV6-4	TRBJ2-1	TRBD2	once	TGTGCCAGCAGTGACAGGGAGGGAGGCAATGAGCAGTTCTTC	CASSDREGGNEQFF
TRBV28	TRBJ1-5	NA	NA	TGTGCCAGCAGTTTTCGCAGGGGCAATCAGCCCCAGCATTTT	CASSFRRGNQPQHF
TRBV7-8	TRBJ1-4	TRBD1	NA	TGTGCCAGCAGCTCGAGGACAGGGGTTATGGAAAAACTGTTTTTT	CASSSRTGVMEKLFF
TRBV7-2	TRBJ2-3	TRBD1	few	TGTGCCAGCACCTATCGACAGGGTACAGATACGCAGTATTTT	CASTYRQGTDTQYF
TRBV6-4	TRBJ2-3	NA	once	TGTGCCAGCAGTGACTCGAGGGGGGGAGGCCCGGTAGATACGCAGTATTTT	CASSDSRGGGPVDTQYF
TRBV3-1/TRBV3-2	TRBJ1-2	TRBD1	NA	TGTGCCAGCAGCCAAGCCCCCGGGACAGCGTATGGCTACACCTTC	CASSQAPGTAYGYTF
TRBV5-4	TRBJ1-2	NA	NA	TGTGCCAGCAGCTTAGGAGGCTATGGCTACACCTTC	CASSLGGYGYTF
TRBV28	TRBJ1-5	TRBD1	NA	TGTGCCAGCAGTCCCCACCTCGGACAGGGGGATCAGCCCCAGCATTTT	CASSPHLGQGDQPQHF
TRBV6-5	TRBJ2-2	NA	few	TGTGCCAGCAGTTACGAAAAAGGGGTGGGCGGGGAGCTGTTTTTT	CASSYEKGVGGELFF
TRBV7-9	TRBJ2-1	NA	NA	TGTGCCAGCAGCTTAGGTATCCAGGCCTACAATGAGCAGTTCTTC	CASSLGIQAYNEQFF
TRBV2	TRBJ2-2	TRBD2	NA	TGTGCCAGCAGACCGACTAGCGGGGGGGCCGGGGAGCTGTTTTTT	CASRPTSGGAGELFF
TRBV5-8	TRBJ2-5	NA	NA	TGTGCCAGCAGCTTGGACAGGGAAGAGACCCAGTACTTC	CASSLDREETQYF
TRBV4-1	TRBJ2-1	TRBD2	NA	TGCGCCAGCAGCCAAGAAAATGTCGGACTAGCGGGATACAATGAGCAGTTCTTC	CASSQENVGLAGYNEQFF
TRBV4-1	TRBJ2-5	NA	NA	TGCGCCAGCAGCCCTAGGATCGGGGAGACCCAGTACTTC	CASSPRIGETQYF
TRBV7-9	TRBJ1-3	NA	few	TGTGCCAGCAGAGCCGGGTCCCCTGGAAACACCATATATTTT	CASRAGSPGNTIYF
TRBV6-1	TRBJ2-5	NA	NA	TGTGCCAGCAGTGAGATCACCCATGGGCTGAAACAAGAGACCCAGTACTTC	CASSEITHGLKQETQYF
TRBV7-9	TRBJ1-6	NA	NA	TGTGCCAGCAGCGATGGACAGACCTTCTATAATTCACCCCTCCACTTT	CASSDGQTFYNSPLHF
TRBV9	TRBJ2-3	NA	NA	TGTGCCAGCAGCGTAGGGGGGCTCAGCACAGATACGCAGTATTTT	CASSVGGLSTDTQYF
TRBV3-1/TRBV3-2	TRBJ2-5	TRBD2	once	TGTGCCAGCAGCCTCAGAGGCGGGGGGGTGGAGGAGACCCAGTACTTC	CASSLRGGGVEETQYF
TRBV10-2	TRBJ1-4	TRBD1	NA	TGCGCCAGCAGTGAGTTACGGACAGGGCGAAATGAAAAACTGTTTTTT	CASSELRTGRNEKLFF
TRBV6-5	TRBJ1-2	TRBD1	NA	TGTGCCAGCAGAGGGACAGGGGATGGCTACACCTTC	CASRGTGDGYTF
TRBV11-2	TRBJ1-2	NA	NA	TGTGCCAGCAGCTTCACCCAACTCTATGGCTACACCTTC	CASSFTQLYGYTF
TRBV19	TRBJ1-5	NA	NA	TGTGCCAGTAGTATCAGGGCCTATCAGCCCCAGCATTTT	CASSIRAYQPQHF